This TCR beta chain was retrieved from a study of T cell repertoires in cytomegalovirus infection. In the study overall: It can be stated that public TCR beta signatures indicated CMV infection as well as a matching HLA type. Study-wide findings and caveats: Within the response measured ex vivo, HLA-C-restricted CMV-specific TCR beta clonotypes were dominant. Using cumulative public TCR beta family frequency, the authors identified those who carried CMV together with the relevant HLA.

This clonotype was seen a few times. Antigen: not known. Each CDR3 protein is one row after TCRdb ran MiXCR on the reads. The sample contains 400,000 or so distinct CDR3 sequences, around 32% of which appear only once. V lost 4 bases to trimming and J lost 7 bases, with 17 bases between them. The CDR3 spans 15 residues. The sequenced sample consisted of PBMCs. The chain combines TRBV12-3 or TRBV12-4 with TRBJ1-5; D might be TRBD1 (6 bases). The sequence derives from a human donor in good health (CMV status not recorded). Some clones in this sample may be carry-over from other donors' samples. The CDR3 is CASSSSRDNGQPQHF. CDR3 DNA sequence: TGTGCCAGCAGTTCTAGCCGGGACAACGGGCAGCCCCAGCATTTT.